Below are 24 T cell receptor beta chains sequenced from a single sample in a study of T-cell memory formation after mild COVID-19. Each CDR3 protein gets one entry after TCRdb re-called the 5' RACE reads with MiXCR. Seen here are 470,000 or so distinct CDR3 sequences, roughly 20% observed once, and the top ten hold 9% to 15%. The source material was PBMCs or a T cell subset sorted from them (not recorded which). These receptors originate from an adult woman who had mild COVID-19 (a few samples of this study predate the infection). Cell type and time point are not known.

The chain employs TRBV7-9 and TRBJ2-3; D gene unclear. V lost 5 bases and J 6 bases, leaving 15 bases between the germline ends. CDR1 is SEHNR, CDR2 FQNEAQ, per germline (reference sequence). CDR3 length equals 14 residues. In nucleotides, the CDR3 is TGTGCCAGCAGCCGTGAATTCCGGTCGGATACGCAGTATTTT. It is translated as CASSREFRSDTQYF. The full variable domain, completed using reference TRBV7-9 and TRBJ2-3, is DTGVSQNPRHKITKRGQNVTFRCDPISEHNRLYWYRQTLGQGPEFLTYFQNEAQLEKSRLLSDRFSAERPKGSFSTLEIQRTEQGDSAMYLCASSREFRSDTQYFGPGTRLTVL.

This chain joins TRBV12-3 or TRBV12-4 and TRBJ1-1; D not resolved. V was cut by 5 bases and J by 0 bases, with 7 bases left in between. This CDR3 comprises 13 residues. The CDR3 sequence is CASSPNLNTEAFF. CDR3 nucleotides: TGTGCCAGCAGTCCCAACCTGAACACTGAAGCTTTCTTT.

The chain combines TRBV20-1 with TRBJ2-7, with 8 bases lining up with TRBD1. CDR3 length: 16 residues. With 3 bases clipped from V and 6 bases from J, the junction kept 16 bases outside the gene matches. Germline V lookup: CDR1 DFQATT, CDR2 SNEGSKA (reference sequence). The CDR3 DNA sequence: TGCAGTGCTAGTACCCCGGACAGGGCGGTTAGTGGCGAGCAGTACTTC. It is translated as CSASTPDRAVSGEQYF.

This rearrangement joins TRBV5-4 to TRBJ2-3; 9 positions agree with TRBD2. J gave up 5 bases and V 1 base, and 2 bases lay outside the gene matches. Germline V gene sequence: CDR1 SGHNT, CDR2 YYREEE (reference sequence). The length of the CDR3 is 14 residues. CDR3 DNA: TGTGCCAGCAGCTTGCAACTAGCGGGAGATACGCAGTATTTT. This encodes CASSLQLAGDTQYF.

This clonotype was observed a handful of times. This chain joins TRBV12-3 or TRBV12-4 and TRBJ2-1; 9 nucleotides match TRBD1. V shed 5 bases and J 9 bases; nucleotides not matched to a gene: 5. The CDR3 sequence is 13 residues long. CDR3 DNA sequence: TGTGCCAGCAGTCCTGACAGGGGGAGTGAGCAGTTCTTC. Translating gives CASSPDRGSEQFF.

V and J are TRBV14 and TRBJ1-1, with D hard to call. This CDR3 contains 17 residues. CDR1 is SGHDN and CDR2 is FVKESK in the germline V gene. V was shortened by 0 bases and J by 2 bases, with 16 bases between the two germline ends. The CDR3 region is CASSQESGLGGNTEAFF. Here the CDR3 DNA reads TGTGCCAGCAGCCAAGAATCCGGGTTGGGAGGAAACACTGAAGCTTTCTTT.

The rearrangement links TRBV14 to TRBJ1-1; D remains ambiguous. The V and J ends lost 2 bases and 0 bases respectively, with 13 bases between them. CDR1 SGHDN and CDR2 FVKESK come from the germline V gene. There are 16 residues in the CDR3. The CDR3 DNA reads TGTGCCAGCAGCCAATCCCTCGGCGTTATGAACACTGAAGCTTTCTTT. Amino acid sequence: CASSQSLGVMNTEAFF. The entire variable domain, with the rest obtained from reference TRBV14 and TRBJ1-1, is as follows: EAGVTQFPSHSVIEKGQTVTLRCDPISGHDNLYWYRRVMGKEIKFLLHFVKESKQDESGMPNNRFLAERTGGTYSTLKVQPAELEDSGVYFCASSQSLGVMNTEAFFGQGTRLTVV.

This sequence joins TRBV15 and TRBJ1-2; a weak D match, TRBD1 (5 bases). Germline CDR1 and CDR2: LNHNV and YYDKDF (reference sequence). Trimming took off 0 bases at V and 6 bases at J, with 17 bases between the two ends. This CDR3 spans 16 amino acids. The CDR3 sequence is CATSRDLSEGRDGYTF. CDR3 sequence (DNA): TGTGCCACCAGCAGAGATCTCTCCGAGGGGAGGGATGGCTACACCTTC.

This clonotype was picked up a small number of times. This rearrangement joins TRBV24-1 to TRBJ2-5; weak D call: TRBD2 (6 bases). CDR1 KGHDR and CDR2 SFDVKD come from the germline V gene. CDR3 length equals 16 residues. V was pared by 6 bases and J by 3 bases, with 19 bases between. CDR3 sequence reads: CATSFGGAPEEETQYF. The DNA for the CDR3 is TGTGCCACCAGTTTTGGCGGGGCTCCCGAAGAAGAGACCCAGTACTTC.

V usage is TRBV28 and J usage is TRBJ2-7; D is possibly TRBD2 (5 bases). The CDR3 length is 19 residues. The germline V and J ends were trimmed by 5 bases and 4 bases, with 30 bases remaining between them. Per the germline V gene, CDR1 is MDHEN and CDR2 is SYDVKM. The CDR3 region is CASSPSWYRRTGRGYEQYF. CDR3 DNA sequence: TGTGCCAGCAGTCCCTCCTGGTACCGACGGACCGGACGGGGATACGAGCAGTACTTC.

The J gene is TRBJ2-7, the V gene TRBV18; D not certain. Trimming took off 6 bases at V and 6 bases at J, with 12 bases between the two ends. The CDR3 covers 12 residues. Germline V lookup: CDR1 KGHSH, CDR2 LQKENI. The CDR3 reads CASSDSKGEQYF. CDR3 coding DNA: TGTGCCAGCTCCGACTCTAAGGGCGAGCAGTACTTC.

This clonotype showed up just a few times. The chain combines TRBV6-5 with TRBJ2-1; 8 bases align to TRBD2. The CDR3 length is 14 residues. V lost 6 bases, J lost 8 bases, and 9 bases stayed unmatched. Germline V gene sequence: CDR1 MNHEY, CDR2 SVGAGI. The CDR3 reads CASRTDLAGHEQFF. The DNA of the CDR3 is TGTGCCAGCAGAACCGATCTAGCGGGCCATGAGCAGTTCTTC.

The chain has TRBV27 and TRBJ2-1, with D hard to call. The V end lost 5 bases, the J end lost 10 bases, and 18 bases lay between the germline ends. The CDR3 totals 14 residues. Germline V gene lookup returns CDR1 MNHEY and CDR2 SMNVEV (reference sequence). The CDR3 here is CASSAFLGSREQFF. DNA of the CDR3: TGTGCCAGCAGTGCCTTTCTAGGTAGTCGGGAGCAGTTCTTC.

This chain joins TRBV12-3 or TRBV12-4 and TRBJ2-3; D possibly uses TRBD1 or TRBD2 (5 bases each). CDR3 length equals 15 residues. V lost 4 bases to trimming and J lost 1 base, with 12 bases between them. The CDR3 DNA reads TGTGCCAGCAGTTCCGTGGGGGTTGGCACAGATACGCAGTATTTT. Protein sequence: CASSSVGVGTDTQYF.

This chain joins TRBV6-5 and TRBJ2-5; D gene ambiguous. V dropped 4 bases and J dropped 2 bases, with 14 bases sitting between them. CDR3 length: 15 amino acids. Germline lookup yields CDR1 MNHEY and CDR2 SVGAGI. The CDR3 protein is CASSSLSAGQETQYF. CDR3 in DNA: TGTGCCAGCAGTTCTCTCTCCGCTGGGCAAGAGACCCAGTACTTC.

The V gene is TRBV4-2, the J gene TRBJ2-1; D gene ambiguous. Germline CDR1 LGHNA, CDR2 YNFKEQ. V lost 6 bases and J lost 0, with 12 bases in between. The CDR3 loop spans 15 amino acids. The CDR3 reads CASRLETGSYNEQFF. Here the CDR3 DNA reads TGTGCCAGCAGGCTCGAGACGGGCTCCTACAATGAGCAGTTCTTC.

This clonotype has ten or more counts. The CDR3 here is CSATGSYGYTF. The CDR3 DNA sequence: TGCAGTGCCACAGGCTCCTATGGCTACACCTTC. The chain couples TRBV20-1 to TRBJ1-2, with a weak D call TRBD1 (5 bases). This CDR3 has 11 amino acids. In germline, CDR1 is DFQATT, CDR2 SNEGSKA (reference sequence). V was cut by 6 bases and J by 4 bases, with 9 bases left in between.

The chain has TRBV18 and TRBJ1-6; 7 nucleotides align to TRBD1. V was pared by 6 bases and J by 7 bases, with 9 bases of the junction left unmatched. This CDR3 has 15 residues. Germline CDR1 and CDR2: KGHSH and LQKENI. This chain's CDR3 is CASSLDRVFNSPLHF. CDR3 in DNA: TGTGCCAGCTCCCTAGACAGGGTCTTCAATTCACCCCTCCACTTT.

V and J are TRBV12-3 or TRBV12-4 and TRBJ2-6, with D possibly being TRBD1 (5 bases). The CDR3 is made up of 14 amino acids. Trimming left V 5 bases short and J 4 bases short, with 9 bases between. CDR3 amino acids: CASSPGQGANVLTF. The CDR3 DNA is TGTGCCAGCAGTCCAGGGCAGGGGGCCAACGTCCTGACTTTC.

The CDR3 region is CASPRGEVRTEAFF. For the CDR3, the DNA is TGTGCCAGCCCTCGGGGGGAAGTTCGGACTGAAGCTTTCTTT. The chain uses TRBV2 and TRBJ1-1, with D perhaps TRBD1 (5 bases). The CDR3 has 14 residues. V was pared by 8 bases and J by 5 bases, with 18 bases between. Germline CDR1 is SNHLY and CDR2 is FYNNEI.

The chain employs TRBV27 and TRBJ2-3; a weak D match, TRBD1 (6 bases). V was cut by 4 bases and J by 10 bases, with 21 bases left in between. Per the germline V gene, CDR1 is MNHEY and CDR2 is SMNVEV (reference sequence). The CDR3 spans 15 residues. CDR3 region: CASSSSISPGQPQYF. The CDR3 DNA follows: TGTGCCAGCAGTTCATCCATCTCACCGGGACAACCGCAGTATTTT.

The chain combines TRBV2 with TRBJ1-5; 7 nucleotides align to TRBD1. V lost 2 bases to trimming and J lost 3 bases; unmatched junction nucleotides: 4. Looked up from germline, CDR1 is SNHLY and CDR2 is FYNNEI. The CDR3 loop spans 15 amino acids. The DNA for the CDR3 is TGTGCCAGCAGTGAACAGGGGGGTTTCAATCAGCCCCAGCATTTT. Its translation: CASSEQGGFNQPQHF.

The rearrangement joins TRBV6-6 to TRBJ1-4; D is uncertain. CDR1 is MNHNY, CDR2 SVGAGI, per germline (reference sequence). V was cut by 0 bases and J by 7 bases, with 6 bases left in between. The CDR3 covers 13 residues. The CDR3 spells CASSYSAGEKLFF. The CDR3 DNA is TGTGCCAGCAGTTACTCAGCGGGTGAAAAACTGTTTTTT.

The chain carries TRBV15 and TRBJ1-2, with a possible D match to TRBD1 (5 bases). V lost 0 bases and J lost 8, with 16 bases in between. Germline CDR1 LNHNV, CDR2 YYDKDF (reference sequence). The CDR3 has 15 residues. As DNA, the CDR3 is TGTGCCACCAGCAGAGATAGGGGCTCCTTTGGAGGCTACACCTTC. It is translated as CATSRDRGSFGGYTF.